The T cell receptor beta chain described here comes from a study of identical twins. Unique molecular identifiers were present on the cDNA, and a universal primer site came from template switching. TCRdb ran MiXCR on the 5' RACE reads and lists one entry per CDR3 protein. Of roughly 720,000 distinct CDR3 sequences listed, around a sixth are singletons. All donors were healthy Caucasians. CDR1 and CDR2 from the germline V gene are MNHEY and SVGEGT. V dropped 2 bases and J dropped 3; count of bases not matched to a gene: 8. The CDR3 has 18 amino acids. There are a few counts of this clonotype. This same sample was also taken into another study, of T cells expressing NK-cell markers. That report adds: The TCR beta repertoires originated in sorted CD3+CD56+NKG2C+, CD3+CD56+NKG2C- and CD3+CD56-NKG2C+ T cells. Unclear, still, was the HCMV specificity of the expanded NKG2C+ T cell clones.

V gene TRBV6-2 or TRBV6-3 combines with J gene TRBJ2-1; 12 positions match TRBD2. Specimen: PBMCs. The sequence was collected from a woman aged 18-29 years in good health. The CDR3 DNA sequence: TGTGCCAGCAGTTACAGGGCCACTAGCGGGAGGTACTACAATGAGCAGTTCTTC. Protein: CASSYRATSGRYYNEQFF.